These T cell receptor beta chains were read from a single sample in a study of blood T cell repertoires in COVID-19. Here immunoSEQ multiplex PCR was the method, and the copy in TCRdb shows in-frame clones only, minus some. Among around 250,000 clones listed, 70% to 90% were seen once. The source material was peripheral blood. The receptors shown here come from a human donor in a cohort sampled during active COVID-19. Each CDR3 is given with its conserved first and last residue. The D gene is left open where the match is weak. Clone size, where shown, is once, few, many, or a class for clones that have expanded.

>TRBJ2-7|NA|TRBV4-3|13|NA
TGCGCCAGCAGCCGGGGCAGATCCTACGAGCAGTACTTC
CASSRGRSYEQYF
>TRBJ1-5|TRBD1|TRBV4-2|15|NA
TGTGCCAGCAGCCAAGGGAGACAGGGGGCTCAGCCCCAGCATTTT
CASSQGRQGAQPQHF
>TRBJ2-1|TRBD2|TRBV27|18|NA
TGTGCCAGCAGTCCTCGGGGATGGACTAGCTCTGACGTTAATGAGCAGTTCTTC
CASSPRGWTSSDVNEQFF
>TRBJ2-7|NA|TRBV11-3|14|NA
TGTGCCAGCAGCCCCACCGGGAAGGAGAACGAGCAGTACTTC
CASSPTGKENEQYF
>TRBJ1-2|NA|TRBV9|15|NA
TGTGCCAGCAGCCCACCCGCGGGGGTTGACTATGGCTACACCTTC
CASSPPAGVDYGYTF
>TRBJ2-7|NA|TRBV28|13|NA
TGTGCCAGCAGTGGCCGGACAGACTACGAGCAGTACTTC
CASSGRTDYEQYF
>TRBJ2-7|TRBD2|TRBV19|14|NA
TGTGCCAGTAGTATAGGGGGACTAGCGGGAGCGCAGTACTTC
CASSIGGLAGAQYF
>TRBJ1-5|NA|TRBV2|12|few
TGTGCCAGCAGTGGGACAGTTCAGCCCCAGCATTTT
CASSGTVQPQHF
>TRBJ1-2|NA|TRBV21-1|17|NA
TGTGCCAGCAGCAGCGCCCCAACGGGGGGGGCCCAAAGTGGCTACACCTTC
CASSSAPTGGAQSGYTF
>TRBJ1-1|TRBD1|TRBV7-9|12|NA
TGTGCCAGCAGCTTACAGGGGGCGAAAGCTTTCTTT
CASSLQGAKAFF
>TRBJ2-7|TRBD1|TRBV30|14|NA
TGTGCCTGGAGTCCGACAGGGAACTCCTACGAGCAGTACTTC
CAWSPTGNSYEQYF
>TRBJ2-7|NA|TRBV4-1|18|NA
TGCGCCAGCAGCCAAGATATTGAAGTACGATGGAGCTCCTACGAGCAGTACTTC
CASSQDIEVRWSSYEQYF
>TRBJ2-5|NA|TRBV4-1|14|NA
TGCGCCAGCAGCCAACCCGGACAGAAAGAGACCCAGTACTTC
CASSQPGQKETQYF
>TRBJ1-2|TRBD1|TRBV5-6|15|NA
TGTGCCAGCAGACGGCAGAGGGACAGGGTTAATGGCTACACCTTC
CASRRQRDRVNGYTF
>TRBJ2-1|NA|TRBV6-2/TRBV6-3|14|NA
TGTGCCAGCAGTTACCCTGGGCCCTACAATGAGCAGTTCTTC
CASSYPGPYNEQFF
>TRBJ1-1|NA|TRBV5-5|14|NA
TGTGCCAGCAGTTTGGGGTGGGGCCACACTGAAGCTTTCTTT
CASSLGWGHTEAFF
>TRBJ2-1|NA|TRBV18|11|many
TGTGCCAGCTCAGAGCGTCGCGAGCAGTTCTTC
CASSERREQFF
>TRBJ2-7|NA|TRBV11-3|13|NA
TGTGCCAGCAGCGCTGACCCGAGGTACGAGCAGTACTTC
CASSADPRYEQYF
>TRBJ1-3|NA|TRBV18|14|once
TGTGCCAGCTCACCCGGGAGCCCCGGAAACACCATATATTTT
CASSPGSPGNTIYF
>TRBJ1-3|TRBD1|TRBV4-1|15|NA
TGCGCCAGCAGCCGACCCAGGGGGTCCGGTAACACCATATATTTT
CASSRPRGSGNTIYF
>TRBJ1-4|NA|TRBV30|17|NA
TGTGCCTGGAGTGTACGTCCTATGGGTAGAGCGACTGAAAAACTGTTTTTT
CAWSVRPMGRATEKLFF
>TRBJ1-3|NA|TRBV3-1/TRBV3-2|12|NA
TGTGCCAGCAGCCCATCTGGAAACACCATATATTTT
CASSPSGNTIYF
>TRBJ2-7|TRBD2|TRBV27|13|few
TGTGCCAGCAGTTGGCGGGAGGGCTACGAGCAGTACTTC
CASSWREGYEQYF
>TRBJ1-3|NA|TRBV6-5|15|NA
TGTGCCAGCAGTTCCCAGGGTTTCTCTGGAAACACCATATATTTT
CASSSQGFSGNTIYF
>TRBJ1-2|TRBD1|TRBV27|13|NA
TGTGCCAGCACGGCCGACAGGGGGCATGGCTACACCTTC
CASTADRGHGYTF
>TRBJ1-5|TRBD1|TRBV30|13|NA
TGTGCCTGGAGTTCAGGGGGCGGTCAGCCCCAGCATTTT
CAWSSGGGQPQHF
>TRBJ2-2|TRBD1|TRBV19|20|NA
TGTGCCAGTAGCCAAGCATCCGGGACAGGGGGAGGATGGGGCACCGGGGAGCTGTTTTTT
CASSQASGTGGGWGTGELFF
>TRBJ1-2|TRBD1|TRBV18|14|NA
TGTGCCAGCTCACCGCTGGACAGGGACTATGGCTACACCTTC
CASSPLDRDYGYTF
>TRBJ1-1|TRBD1|TRBV10-3|14|NA
TGTGCCATCAGTGAAGACAGGGGGAACACTGAAGCTTTCTTT
CAISEDRGNTEAFF
>TRBJ1-1|NA|TRBV29-1|12|NA
TGCAGCGGGGGCTTCTTTGAGACTGAAGCTTTCTTT
CSGGFFETEAFF
>TRBJ2-6|TRBD1|TRBV18|18|NA
TGTGCCAGCTCACCAAGGACAGGGACCCCCTCTGGGGCCAACGTCCTGACTTTC
CASSPRTGTPSGANVLTF
>TRBJ1-2|TRBD1|TRBV7-2|15|NA
TGTGCCAGCAGCTTAGTCGGACAGGGGCCGTATGGCTACACCTTC
CASSLVGQGPYGYTF
>TRBJ2-7|NA|TRBV28|16|NA
TGTGCCAGCAGTTTCCGTCGGGGGGCCTACTCCTACGAGCAGTACTTC
CASSFRRGAYSYEQYF
>TRBJ1-2|NA|TRBV12-3/TRBV12-4|13|NA
TGTGCCAGCAGTTTGGAAGGGGGCTATGGCTACACCTTC
CASSLEGGYGYTF
>TRBJ2-2|TRBD2|TRBV5-5|16|NA
TGTGCCAGCAGCCCCAGGACTAGCGGGAGCACCGGGGAGCTGTTTTTT
CASSPRTSGSTGELFF
>TRBJ2-1|TRBD2|TRBV7-6|15|few
TGTGCCAGCAGCTTAATGGGTAGCGGGGGTAATGAGCAGTTCTTC
CASSLMGSGGNEQFF
>TRBJ2-7|TRBD2|TRBV27|18|NA
TGTGCCAGCAGTTCAGCCCCCCTCCTAGCGGCCATTGCCTACGAGCAGTACTTC
CASSSAPLLAAIAYEQYF
>TRBJ2-3|TRBD2|TRBV10-3|14|NA
TGTGCCATCAGCCCGGGACTAGCTTCGGATACGCAGTATTTT
CAISPGLASDTQYF
>TRBJ2-2|NA|TRBV7-2|14|NA
TGTGCCAGCAGCTTACAAGGGGTCACCGGGGAGCTGTTTTTT
CASSLQGVTGELFF
>TRBJ1-6|NA|TRBV5-1|15|NA
TGCGCCAGCAGCTTGGAAGGCGTGGGAGGTTCACCCCTCCACTTT
CASSLEGVGGSPLHF
>TRBJ1-1|NA|TRBV9|13|few
TGTGCCAGCAGCGTAGACATGAACACTGAAGCTTTCTTT
CASSVDMNTEAFF
>TRBJ1-1|NA|TRBV29-1|14|NA
TGCAGCGCCGGCCCGGGACACCTATCCACTGAAGCTTTCTTT
CSAGPGHLSTEAFF
>TRBJ2-7|NA|TRBV28|16|NA
TGTGCCAGCAGCGTTGAGGTGGGCAGGGGTGGCTACGAGCAGTACTTC
CASSVEVGRGGYEQYF
>TRBJ1-1|NA|TRBV5-1|14|NA
TGCGCCAGCAGCTTACAGGGTATGAACACTGAAGCTTTCTTT
CASSLQGMNTEAFF
>TRBJ2-7|TRBD1|TRBV28|14|NA
TGTGCCAGCAGTATAAAACGACAGGGATTGGAGCAGTACTTC
CASSIKRQGLEQYF
>TRBJ1-2|NA|TRBV5-5|13|NA
TGTGCCAGCAGCCCGGCTGGGGGCTGGGGCTACACCTTC
CASSPAGGWGYTF
>TRBJ1-6|NA|TRBV30|13|NA
TGTGCCTGGAGTGACAGGACGGGTTCACCCCTCCACTTT
CAWSDRTGSPLHF
>TRBJ1-1|TRBD1|TRBV7-2|15|NA
TGTGCCAGCAGCTTACCGACAGGGATGAACACTGAAGCTTTCTTT
CASSLPTGMNTEAFF
>TRBJ1-2|TRBD1|TRBV4-3|15|NA
TGCGCCAGCAGCCTCGCCGAAGGGGGCGACTATGGCTACACCTTC
CASSLAEGGDYGYTF
>TRBJ2-3|NA|TRBV11-2|16|NA
TGTGCCAGCAGCTTTAGCCAGTCCCCCGAGACAGATACGCAGTATTTT
CASSFSQSPETDTQYF
>TRBJ2-2|NA|TRBV5-1|12|NA
TGCGCCAGCAGCGTATACACCGGGGAGCTGTTTTTT
CASSVYTGELFF
>TRBJ2-7|TRBD2|TRBV11-2|16|NA
TGTGCCAGCAGCTCAGGACTAGCGGGATTTTATATCGAGCAGTACTTC
CASSSGLAGFYIEQYF
>TRBJ2-7|NA|TRBV11-2|17|NA
TGTGCCAGCAGCTTAGGCGCGGGGTCATATCGTTTTTACGAGCAGTACTTC
CASSLGAGSYRFYEQYF
>TRBJ2-5|TRBD2|TRBV6-5|14|once
TGTGCCAGCGGATGGACTAGCGGGCAAGAGACCCAGTACTTC
CASGWTSGQETQYF
>TRBJ2-2|TRBD2|TRBV30|14|NA
TGTGCCTGGGCTAGCGGGGTGAACACCGGGGAGCTGTTTTTT
CAWASGVNTGELFF